The entry below gives a single T cell receptor (beta chain) sequence along with its context. The antigen it recognizes is unknown. The input lacks base qualities; no much larger clone sits a single base away. This sample is drawn from a study of blood T cell repertoires in COVID-19 (dated by TCRdb to 2018 to 2021). Regarding the complete study: Samples covering the acute and convalescent phases of COVID-19 were provided by collaborators in the United States, Italy and Spain. The material from the prospective study consisted of cDNA or gDNA derived from T cells, B-cell-depleted T cells, or PBMCs. The samples were drawn from the first 160 participants of the ongoing ImmuneRACE study and from about 1,200 subjects provided by 6 global collaborators. A de-identified subject ID, COVID-19 status, age in years and sex were almost always included in the sample metadata. The dataset comprised deeply sampled blood TCRbeta repertoires from subjects exposed to, actively infected with, or recovered from COVID-19. Where available, HLA class I and class II types were obtained from metadata supplied by the sample provider rather than from assay-based typing. A freely available public database, intended as a resource for researchers studying the immune response to SARS-CoV-2, is where the repertoires were released. The paper as a whole reports these results and caveats: The quantity of clinical and demographic metadata differed by source and by participant and was supplied without curation.

Trimmed from V: 10 bases; trimmed from J: 4 bases; junction bases lacking a gene match: 7. Reading from cysteine to phenylalanine, the CDR3 counts 14 amino acids. Only the CDR3 DNA stays, 42 bases, in frame from base 1. As encoded in the germline V gene (reference sequence), CDR1 is MNHNY while CDR2 is SVGAGI. The immunoSEQ Assay, a bias-controlled multiplex PCR, was used to amplify TCRbeta CDR3 regions from genomic DNA. The authors' pipeline ran thus. Within the assay, amplification of reference gene primers was used to estimate how many nucleated cells each sample contained. To quantify the absolute abundance of each unique TCRbeta CDR3 rearrangement, sequence reads were collapsed and filtered. For each sample, productive Simpson clonality was calculated as the square root of Simpson's diversity index over productive rearrangements. Here the immuneACCESS table is served through TCRdb, limited to in-frame sequences with V and J called. Missing clones are a known gap in these copies; in checked studies unresolved V genes cover under half, and the rest lacks a known reason. V and J calls and clone size come straight from that table; D and trimming were deduced from the DNA. This sample gives approximately 300,000 clones in total; 86% of them show up just once. About 1.6% of the sample is taken by the ten largest.

The collaborating institutions used their own protocols to collect whole blood in K2EDTA tubes. For TCRbeta analysis, collaborator samples were shipped as frozen whole blood, as isolated PBMCs, or as DNA extracted from either sample type. The receptor chain draws on TRBV6-6 and TRBJ1-5; 10 bases in the middle match TRBD1. This sequence was found in a woman in her forties or fifties with acute or convalescent COVID-19. The sequenced sample consisted of peripheral blood. The nucleotide sequence is TGTGCCACCACGGGACAGGGGAAAAATCAGCCCCAGCATTTT. Its protein reads: CATTGQGKNQPQHF.